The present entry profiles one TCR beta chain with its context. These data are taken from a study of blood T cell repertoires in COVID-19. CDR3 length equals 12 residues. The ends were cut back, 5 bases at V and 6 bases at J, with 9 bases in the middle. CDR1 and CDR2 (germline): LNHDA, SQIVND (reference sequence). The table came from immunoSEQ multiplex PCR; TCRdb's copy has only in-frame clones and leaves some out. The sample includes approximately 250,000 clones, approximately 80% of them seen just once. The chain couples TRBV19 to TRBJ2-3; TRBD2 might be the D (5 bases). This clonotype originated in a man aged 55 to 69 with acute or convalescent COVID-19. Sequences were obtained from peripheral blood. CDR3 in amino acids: CASSSRGDTQYF. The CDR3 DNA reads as TGTGCCAGTAGTTCCCGCGGGGATACGCAGTATTTT.